The rows below give T cell receptor beta chains drawn from one sample of a study of cytotoxic CD8 clonotypes in ibrutinib-treated CLL. Assay used: immunoSEQ multiplex PCR; TCRdb lists only in-frame clones, some missing. Counted here are around 200,000 clones, 60% to 80% occurring once; the ten biggest clones make up over 10%. The sequences come from PBMCs, collected after 12 months of ibrutinib treatment. The source of these receptors is a human donor with chronic lymphocytic leukemia. CDR3s include the opening cysteine and the closing phenylalanine or tryptophan. Fields, in order: D gene, J gene, clone size, V gene, CDR3 DNA, CDR3 protein. The D gene is left open where the match is weak. Part of the rows lack a size; the others show once, few, many or a class for expanded clones.

>NA|TRBJ1-5|medium-sized|TRBV23-1
TGCGCCAGCAGTCAATTGAGGGCGTTCGCATCAGCCCAGCATTTT
CASSQLRAFASAQHF
>TRBD1|TRBJ2-3|NA|TRBV18
TGTGCCAGCTCCCCCACGGGACAGGCGTCAGATACGCAGTATTTT
CASSPTGQASDTQYF
>TRBD1|TRBJ1-2|NA|TRBV20-1
TGCAGTGCCCCTCCGGACAGGGGCTACACCTTC
CSAPPDRGYTF
>TRBD2|TRBJ2-7|NA|TRBV5-1
TGCGCCAGCAGCACCCTAGCGGGAGGGGCGGGCTACGAGCAGTACTTC
CASSTLAGGAGYEQYF
>TRBD1|TRBJ2-7|NA|TRBV30
TGTGCCTGGAGTGCGGGACAGGGGTTTGACGAGCAGTACTTC
CAWSAGQGFDEQYF
>TRBD1|TRBJ2-5|NA|TRBV5-1
TGCGCCAGCAGCTTGGTGCAGGGGGTCGGAGAGACCCAGTACTTC
CASSLVQGVGETQYF
>TRBD1|TRBJ1-5|NA|TRBV19
TGTGCCAGTAGTGTGCGACAGGGGGGCGGTCAGCCCCAGCATTTT
CASSVRQGGGQPQHF
>NA|TRBJ2-5|NA|TRBV2
TGTGCCAGCAGTCAGGACGGACCGAGGGAGACCCAGTACTTC
CASSQDGPRETQYF
>TRBD1|TRBJ2-3|NA|TRBV5-4
TGTGCCAGCAGCTTGGCCGGGACAGGGAGCACAGATACGCAGTATTTT
CASSLAGTGSTDTQYF
>NA|TRBJ2-1|NA|TRBV29-1
TGCAGCGTTGACGGGTTCCCCATGCGCAGCCGGGGTCACTATGAGCAGTTCTTC
CSVDGFPMRSRGHYEQFF
>NA|TRBJ2-1|NA|TRBV25-1
TGTGCCAGCAGTGAACCGGGAGAAGCCTACAATGAGCAGTTCTTC
CASSEPGEAYNEQFF
>NA|TRBJ2-7|NA|TRBV10-3
TGTGCCATCAGTGATTCAGGGCCGTCCTACGAGCAGTACTTC
CAISDSGPSYEQYF
>NA|TRBJ1-1|NA|TRBV5-1
TGCGCCAGCAGCACACCGGGACAACTTATACCGAACGCTGAAGCTTTCTTT
CASSTPGQLIPNAEAFF
>NA|TRBJ1-1|NA|TRBV27
TGTGCCAGCAGTTTATATGCGTATGGGGGCATCATGAACACTGAAGCTTTCTTT
CASSLYAYGGIMNTEAFF
>NA|TRBJ2-3|NA|TRBV19
TGTGCCAGTAGTATGGCAGGTACAGATACGCAGTATTTT
CASSMAGTDTQYF
>TRBD1|TRBJ1-5|NA|TRBV5-1
TGCGCCAGCAGCCCCGGGACAGGGTACCAGCCCCAGCATTTT
CASSPGTGYQPQHF
>NA|TRBJ2-7|NA|TRBV18
TGTGCCAGCTCAGCGACCTACGAGCAGTACTTC
CASSATYEQYF
>TRBD1|TRBJ1-6|NA|TRBV18
TGTGCCAGCTCACCAGCGACAGGGAATTCACCCCTCCACTTT
CASSPATGNSPLHF
>TRBD1|TRBJ1-1|few|TRBV2
TGTGCCAGCAGTGAACAGGGGACAGACCAGAACACTGAAGCTTTCTTT
CASSEQGTDQNTEAFF
>NA|TRBJ1-1|few|TRBV11-3
TGTGCCAGCAGCTCACTCCTGAACACTGAAGCTTTCTTT
CASSSLLNTEAFF
>NA|TRBJ1-2|few|TRBV28
TGTGCCAGCACACCTGAGGGGACACACTATGGCTACACCTTC
CASTPEGTHYGYTF
>NA|TRBJ1-1|NA|TRBV5-1
TGCGCCAGCAGCTACCAGTTGATGAACACTGAAGCTTTCTTT
CASSYQLMNTEAFF
>NA|TRBJ2-5|few|TRBV5-4
TGTGCCAGCAGCATCTCAGGGCAAGAGACCCAGTACTTC
CASSISGQETQYF